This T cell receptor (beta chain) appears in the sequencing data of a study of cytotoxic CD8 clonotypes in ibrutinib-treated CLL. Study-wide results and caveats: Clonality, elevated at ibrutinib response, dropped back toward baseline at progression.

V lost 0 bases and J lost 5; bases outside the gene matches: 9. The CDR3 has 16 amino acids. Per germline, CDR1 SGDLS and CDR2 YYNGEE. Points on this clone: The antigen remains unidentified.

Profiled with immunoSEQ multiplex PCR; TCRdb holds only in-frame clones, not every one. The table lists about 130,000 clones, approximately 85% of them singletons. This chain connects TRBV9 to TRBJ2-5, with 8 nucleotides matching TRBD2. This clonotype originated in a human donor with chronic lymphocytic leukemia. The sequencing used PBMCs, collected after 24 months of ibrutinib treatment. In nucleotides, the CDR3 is TGTGCCAGCAGCGTAGGTGGCGGGGGGAGGTCGGAGACCCAGTACTTC. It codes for CASSVGGGGRSETQYF. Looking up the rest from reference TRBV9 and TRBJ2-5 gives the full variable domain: DSGVTQTPKHLITATGQRVTLRCSPRSGDLSVYWYQQSLDQGLQFLIQYYNGEERAKGNILERFSAQQFPDLHSELNLSSLELGDSALYFCASSVGGGGRSETQYFGPGTRLLVL.